This TCR beta chain was documented in a study of blood T cell repertoires in COVID-19. With 3 bases removed from V and 5 bases from J, the gap between germline ends came to 11 bases. Per germline, CDR1 MNHNY and CDR2 SVGAGI (reference sequence). The CDR3 runs to 13 residues. TCRdb keeps only in-frame clones here, not all; method: immunoSEQ multiplex PCR. The sample comprises a few hundred thousand clones, about nine tenths of which are singletons, and 2% to 2.5% rests with the top ten. The chain combines TRBV6-6 with TRBJ2-7; unclear D gene. Material: peripheral blood. The clonotype originates from a man aged 50-59 years with acute or convalescent COVID-19. CDR3 DNA sequence: TGTGCCAGCAGTTATGCACGATCGGACGAGCAGTACTTC. Protein: CASSYARSDEQYF.